The 11 T cell receptor beta chains below all came from one sample that was sequenced in a study of shared clonotypes between healthy human individuals. Sequencing used immunoSEQ multiplex PCR; TCRdb keeps in-frame clones, though not all of them. The sample includes 900,000 to 1,200,000 clones, around 78% seen only once; the top ten take under 0.8%. Sequencing was performed on memory CD4+ T cells from PBMCs. Subset: CD45RA-negative fraction. Receptor source: a man between 18 and 29 years old in good health. Some clones in this sample may be carry-over from other donors' samples.

On this clone itself: One end of the junction varies from germline; a read error may be responsible. The sample contains more than one DNA sequence encoding this CDR3. The V call is TRBV2, the J call TRBJ1-5; D gene uncertain. The CDR3 covers 13 residues. The germline gives CDR1 SNHLY, CDR2 FYNNEI. CDR3 amino acids: CASSPEGYQPQHF. The DNA for the CDR3 is TGTGCCAGCAGCCCGGAGGGTTATCAGCCCCAGCACTTT.

The V gene is TRBV5-4, the J gene TRBJ2-2, with 7 nucleotides matching TRBD2. V lost 1 base and J lost 6; bases outside the gene matches: 12. The germline V gene has CDR1 SGHNT and CDR2 YYREEE (reference sequence). The CDR3 has 17 residues. The CDR3 DNA reads TGTGCCAGCAGCTTGACCGGACGGGGGGAGCGGGCCGGGGAGCTGTTTTTT. This translates into CASSLTGRGERAGELFF. Full variable domain (rest looked up from reference TRBV5-4 and TRBJ2-2): ETGVTQSPTHLIKTRGQQVTLRCSSQSGHNTVSWYQQALGQGPQFIFQYYREEENGRGNFPPRFSGLQFPNYSSELNVNALELDDSALYLCASSLTGRGERAGELFFGEGSRLTVL.

This clone showed up many times. This same CDR3 is encoded by further DNA sequences in the sample. This rearrangement joins TRBV7-8 to TRBJ1-4, with 9 bases identical to TRBD1. J lost 5 bases, V lost 3 bases, and 1 base had no gene match. The CDR3 has 14 amino acids. Per the germline V gene, CDR1 is SGHVS and CDR2 is FQNEAQ. The CDR3: CASSLGQGNEKLFF. As DNA, the CDR3 is TGTGCCAGCAGCTTGGGACAGGGAAATGAAAAACTGTTTTTT. The variable domain in full, completed from reference TRBV7-8 and TRBJ1-4, reads GAGVSQSPRYKVAKRGQDVALRCDPISGHVSLFWYQQALGQGPEFLTYFQNEAQLDKSGLPSDRFFAERPEGSVSTLKIQRTQQEDSAVYLCASSLGQGNEKLFFGSGTQLSVL.

The chain combines TRBV28 with TRBJ2-7, with 7 bases that match TRBD2. Per germline, CDR1 MDHEN and CDR2 SYDVKM. The CDR3 is 13 residues long. Trimming took 4 bases from V and 8 from J; bases not matched to a gene: 8. CDR3 protein: CASSSSGTTKQYF. The CDR3 DNA follows: TGTGCCAGCAGTTCGTCAGGGACTACGAAGCAGTACTTC. Together with reference TRBV28 and TRBJ2-7, the CDR3 gives the full variable domain: DVKVTQSSRYLVKRTGEKVFLECVQDMDHENMFWYRQDPGLGLRLIYFSYDVKMKEKGDIPEGYSVSREKKERFSLILESASTNQTSMYLCASSSSGTTKQYFGPGTRLTVT.

In this sample, this clone turned up many times. V is TRBV7-8 and J is TRBJ2-1, with TRBD2 as a possible D gene (6 bases). Germline CDR1 is SGHVS and CDR2 is FQNEAQ. V shed 8 bases and J shed 4 bases, with 15 bases lying between them. This CDR3 comprises 14 residues. CDR3 bases: TGTGCCAGCCACGCTGCGGGACGTTACAATGAGCAGTTCTTC. Its translation is CASHAAGRYNEQFF.

The chain couples TRBV4-1 to TRBJ2-2; D is uncertain. Germline V gives CDR1 MGHRA, CDR2 YSYEKL. CDR3 length: 16 amino acids. Deletions cut 1 base from V and 4 bases from J, with 13 bases between. DNA of the CDR3: TGCGCCAGCAGCCAAGCGGGCAGGCTCCTCACCGGGGAGCTGTTTTTT. Its translation: CASSQAGRLLTGELFF.

This sequence joins TRBV18 and TRBJ2-7; 9 bases are a match to TRBD1. Germline trimming cut 0 bases from V and 5 bases from J; bases unmatched to any gene: 5. Germline V gives CDR1 KGHSH, CDR2 LQKENI. The CDR3 is made up of 15 amino acids. The CDR3 nucleotides are TGTGCCAGCTCACCACCGGGACAGGGTGGCGACGAGCAGTACTTC. This sequence encodes CASSPPGQGGDEQYF.

V and J are TRBV19 and TRBJ2-3; D is undetermined. The CDR3 consists of 15 residues. The germline V gene has CDR1 LNHDA and CDR2 SQIVND (reference sequence). V lost 1 base, J lost 1 base, and 9 bases lay in between. The CDR3 region has the DNA TGTGCCAGTAGTATAGTTGTTTCGCGCACAGATACGCAGTATTTT. Translation gives CASSIVVSRTDTQYF.

The CDR3 DNA follows: TGCAGCGTTCGGGGCTCCTACGAGCAGTACTTC. It encodes CSVRGSYEQYF. V gene TRBV29-1 combines with J gene TRBJ2-7; D is perhaps TRBD2 (5 bases). Germline-derived CDR1 and CDR2 are SQVTM and ANQGSEA. Trimming removed 5 bases from V and 0 bases from J, with 5 bases in between. The CDR3 sequence is 11 residues long.

The rearrangement joins TRBV5-1 to TRBJ2-7; D is possibly TRBD2 (5 bases). CDR1 and CDR2 from the germline V gene are SGHRS and YFSETQ. The CDR3 loop spans 14 amino acids. Trimming shortened V by 2 bases and J by 3 bases, and 12 bases separated the two germline ends. CDR3 loop: CASSFELDYYEQYF. In DNA form, the CDR3 reads TGCGCCAGCAGCTTCGAACTAGATTACTACGAGCAGTACTTC.

The chain links TRBV5-1 to TRBJ1-1; TRBD1 matches at 7 bases. Germline loops: CDR1 SGHRS, CDR2 YFSETQ. The CDR3 length is 14 residues. V dropped 5 bases and J dropped 3; count of bases not matched to a gene: 7. The CDR3 DNA reads as TGCGCCAGCAGGCTAGAAACAGGGGACACTGAAGCTTTCTTT. This encodes CASRLETGDTEAFF.